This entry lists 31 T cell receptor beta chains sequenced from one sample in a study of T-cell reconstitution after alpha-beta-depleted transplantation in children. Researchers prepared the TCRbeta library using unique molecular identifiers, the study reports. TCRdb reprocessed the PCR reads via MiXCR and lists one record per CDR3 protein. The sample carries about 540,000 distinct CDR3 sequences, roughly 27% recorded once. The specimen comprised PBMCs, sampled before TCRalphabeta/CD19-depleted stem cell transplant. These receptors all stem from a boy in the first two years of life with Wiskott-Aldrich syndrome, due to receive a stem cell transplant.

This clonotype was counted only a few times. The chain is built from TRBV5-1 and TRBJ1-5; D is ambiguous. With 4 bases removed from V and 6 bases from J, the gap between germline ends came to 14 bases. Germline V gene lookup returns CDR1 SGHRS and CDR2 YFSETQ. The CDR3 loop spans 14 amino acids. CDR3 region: CASSQGLGGQPQHF. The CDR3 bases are TGCGCCAGCAGCCAAGGTCTTGGCGGTCAGCCCCAGCATTTT.

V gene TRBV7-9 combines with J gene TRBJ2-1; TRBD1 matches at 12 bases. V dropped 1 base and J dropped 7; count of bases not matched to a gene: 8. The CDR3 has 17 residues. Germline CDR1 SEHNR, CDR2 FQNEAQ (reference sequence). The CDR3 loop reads CASSLGDRGRANNEQFF. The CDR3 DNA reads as TGTGCCAGCAGCTTAGGGGACAGGGGGCGAGCAAATAATGAGCAGTTCTTC.

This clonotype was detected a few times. The CDR3 sequence: CASSLTGNSGANVLTF. The CDR3 coding sequence is TGCGCCAGCAGCTTGACAGGGAACTCTGGGGCCAACGTCCTGACTTTC. This chain links TRBV5-1 with TRBJ2-6, with a weak D call TRBD1 (6 bases). The CDR3 contains 16 residues. Deletions cut 1 base from V and 0 bases from J, with 8 bases between. Per the germline V gene, CDR1 is SGHRS and CDR2 is YFSETQ. The entire variable domain, with the rest obtained from reference TRBV5-1 and TRBJ2-6, is as follows: KAGVTQTPRYLIKTRGQQVTLSCSPISGHRSVSWYQQTPGQGLQFLFEYFSETQRNKGNFPGRFSGRQFSNSRSEMNVSTLELGDSALYLCASSLTGNSGANVLTFGAGSRLTVL.

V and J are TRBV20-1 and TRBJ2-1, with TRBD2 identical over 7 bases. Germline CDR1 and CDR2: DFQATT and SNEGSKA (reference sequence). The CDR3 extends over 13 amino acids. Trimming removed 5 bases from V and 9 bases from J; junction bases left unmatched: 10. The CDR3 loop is CSAPRLADGEQFF. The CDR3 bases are TGCAGTGCTCCCAGACTAGCAGACGGTGAGCAGTTCTTC.

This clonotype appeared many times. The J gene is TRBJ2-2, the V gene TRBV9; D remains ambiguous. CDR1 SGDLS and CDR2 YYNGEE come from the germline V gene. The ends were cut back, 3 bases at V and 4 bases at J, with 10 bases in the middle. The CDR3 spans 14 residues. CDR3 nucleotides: TGTGCCAGCAGCGCCAGGTGGGGCACCGGGGAGCTGTTTTTT. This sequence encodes CASSARWGTGELFF.

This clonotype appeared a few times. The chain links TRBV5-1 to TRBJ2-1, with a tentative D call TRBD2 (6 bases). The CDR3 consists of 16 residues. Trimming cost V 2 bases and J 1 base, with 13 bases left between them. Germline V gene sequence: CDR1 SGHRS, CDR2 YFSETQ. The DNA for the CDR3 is TGCGCCAGCAGCTTAACGCGGGGTCGGTCCTACAATGAGCAGTTCTTC. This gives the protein CASSLTRGRSYNEQFF.

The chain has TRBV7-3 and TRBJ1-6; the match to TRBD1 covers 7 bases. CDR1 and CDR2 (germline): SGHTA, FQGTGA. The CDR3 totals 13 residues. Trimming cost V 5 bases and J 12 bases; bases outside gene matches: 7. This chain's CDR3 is CASSIRQGGPLHF. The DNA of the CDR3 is TGTGCCAGCAGCATCCGACAGGGTGGACCCCTCCACTTT.

DNA for the CDR3: TGTGCCAGCAGCGTAGTGGAGCGGGGCTACGAGCAGTACTTC. Protein sequence: CASSVVERGYEQYF. The chain has TRBV9 and TRBJ2-7; 7 bases are shared with TRBD2. The junction had 3 bases not matched to a gene; V was cut back by 0 bases and J by 3 bases. Germline V gene lookup returns CDR1 SGDLS and CDR2 YYNGEE. The length of the CDR3 is 14 residues.

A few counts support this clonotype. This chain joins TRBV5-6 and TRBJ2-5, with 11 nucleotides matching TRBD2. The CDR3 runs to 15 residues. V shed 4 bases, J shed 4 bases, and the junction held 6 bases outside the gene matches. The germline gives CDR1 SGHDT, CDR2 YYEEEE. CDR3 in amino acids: CASSRKLAGVETQYF. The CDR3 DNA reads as TGTGCCAGCAGCAGAAAACTAGCGGGAGTAGAGACCCAGTACTTC.

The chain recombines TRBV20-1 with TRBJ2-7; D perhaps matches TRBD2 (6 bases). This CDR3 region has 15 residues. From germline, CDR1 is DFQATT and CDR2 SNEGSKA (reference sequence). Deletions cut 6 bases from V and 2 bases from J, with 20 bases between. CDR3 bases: TGCAGTGCCCGTCATAGGCTAGCGACCCCCTACGAGCAGTACTTC. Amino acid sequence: CSARHRLATPYEQYF.

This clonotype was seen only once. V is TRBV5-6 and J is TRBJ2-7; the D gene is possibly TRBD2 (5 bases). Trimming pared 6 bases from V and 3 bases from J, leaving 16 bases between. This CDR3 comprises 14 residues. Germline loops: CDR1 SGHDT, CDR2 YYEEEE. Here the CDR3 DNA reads TGTGCCAGCACTCCGTCGGAAGCGGTCTACGAGCAGTACTTC. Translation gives CASTPSEAVYEQYF.

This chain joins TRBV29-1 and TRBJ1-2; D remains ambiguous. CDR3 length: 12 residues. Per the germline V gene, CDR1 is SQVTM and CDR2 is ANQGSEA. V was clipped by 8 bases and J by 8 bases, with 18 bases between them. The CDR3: CSIDLGIGGYTF. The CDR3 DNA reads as TGCAGCATAGACCTGGGTATTGGAGGCTACACCTTC. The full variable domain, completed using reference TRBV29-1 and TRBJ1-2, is SAVISQKPSRDICQRGTSLTIQCQVDSQVTMMFWYRQQPGQSLTLIATANQGSEATYESGFVIDKFPISRPNLTFSTLTVSNMSPEDSSIYLCSIDLGIGGYTFGSGTRLTVV.

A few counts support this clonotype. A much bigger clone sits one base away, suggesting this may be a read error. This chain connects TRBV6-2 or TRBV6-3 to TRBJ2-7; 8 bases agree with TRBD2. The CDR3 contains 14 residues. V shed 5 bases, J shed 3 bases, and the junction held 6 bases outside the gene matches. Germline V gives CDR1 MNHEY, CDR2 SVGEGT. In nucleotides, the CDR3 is TGTGCCAGCAGTAAACCGGGACTAGTCTACGAGCAGTACTTC. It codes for CASSKPGLVYEQYF.

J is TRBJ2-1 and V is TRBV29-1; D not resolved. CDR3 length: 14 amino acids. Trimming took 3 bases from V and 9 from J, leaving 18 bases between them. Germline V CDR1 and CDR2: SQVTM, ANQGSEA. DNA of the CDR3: TGCAGCGTTGAGGCACAGAACGAGGTTGGTGAGCAGTTCTTC. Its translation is CSVEAQNEVGEQFF.

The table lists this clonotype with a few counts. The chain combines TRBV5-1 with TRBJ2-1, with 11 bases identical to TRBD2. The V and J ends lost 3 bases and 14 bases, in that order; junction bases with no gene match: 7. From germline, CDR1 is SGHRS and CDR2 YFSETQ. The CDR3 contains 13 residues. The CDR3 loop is CASSSETSGMEFF. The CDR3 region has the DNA TGCGCCAGCAGCTCGGAGACTAGCGGGATGGAGTTCTTC.

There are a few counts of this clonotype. CDR3 sequence: CATSQGGSQPQHF. CDR3 in DNA: TGTGCCACCAGCCAGGGCGGCAGTCAGCCCCAGCATTTT. The genes are TRBV24-1 and TRBJ1-5, with a possible D match to TRBD1 (5 bases). The CDR3 covers 13 residues. Germline CDR1 reads KGHDR; CDR2 reads SFDVKD. Trimming pared 7 bases from V and 6 bases from J, leaving 12 bases between.

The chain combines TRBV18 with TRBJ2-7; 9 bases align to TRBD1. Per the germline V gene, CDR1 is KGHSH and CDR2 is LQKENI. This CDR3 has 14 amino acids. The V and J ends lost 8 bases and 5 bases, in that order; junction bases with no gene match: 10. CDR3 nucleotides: TGTGCCAGCGCCAGGGGGACAGGGCTAAACGAGCAGTACTTC. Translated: CASARGTGLNEQYF.

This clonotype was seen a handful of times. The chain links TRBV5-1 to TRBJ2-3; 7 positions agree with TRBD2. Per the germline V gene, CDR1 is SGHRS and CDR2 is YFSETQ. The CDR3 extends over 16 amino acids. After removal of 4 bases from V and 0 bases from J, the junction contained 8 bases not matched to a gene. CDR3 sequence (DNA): TGCGCCAGCAGCCCTGGGGGGGTCCCAAGCACAGATACGCAGTATTTT. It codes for CASSPGGVPSTDTQYF.

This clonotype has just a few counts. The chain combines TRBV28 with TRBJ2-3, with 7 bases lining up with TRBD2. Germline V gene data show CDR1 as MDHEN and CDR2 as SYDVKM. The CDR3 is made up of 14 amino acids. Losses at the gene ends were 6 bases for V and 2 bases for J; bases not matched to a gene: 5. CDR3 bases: TGTGCCAGCAGATTTCTAGCGGTCACAGATACGCAGTATTTT. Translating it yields CASRFLAVTDTQYF.

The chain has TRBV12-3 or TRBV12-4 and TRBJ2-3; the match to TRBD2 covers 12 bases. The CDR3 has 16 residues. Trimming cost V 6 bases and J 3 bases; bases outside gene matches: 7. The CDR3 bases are TGTGCCAGCAGCCTTTGGGGGACTAGCGGGACAGATACGCAGTATTTT. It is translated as CASSLWGTSGTDTQYF.

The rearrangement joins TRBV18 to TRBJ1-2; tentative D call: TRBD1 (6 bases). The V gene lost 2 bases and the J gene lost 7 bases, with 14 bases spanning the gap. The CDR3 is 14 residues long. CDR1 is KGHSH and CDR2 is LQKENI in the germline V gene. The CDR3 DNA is TGTGCCAGCTCACCAAGAGACAGGCTGGGTGGCTACACCTTC. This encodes CASSPRDRLGGYTF.

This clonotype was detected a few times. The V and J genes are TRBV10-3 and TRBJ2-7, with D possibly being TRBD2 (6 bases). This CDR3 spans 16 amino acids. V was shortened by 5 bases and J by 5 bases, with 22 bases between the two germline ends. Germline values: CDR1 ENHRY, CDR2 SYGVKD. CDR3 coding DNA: TGTGCCATCAGTTCATTTTCCGGGACTCCAACCAACGAGCAGTACTTC. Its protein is CAISSFSGTPTNEQYF.

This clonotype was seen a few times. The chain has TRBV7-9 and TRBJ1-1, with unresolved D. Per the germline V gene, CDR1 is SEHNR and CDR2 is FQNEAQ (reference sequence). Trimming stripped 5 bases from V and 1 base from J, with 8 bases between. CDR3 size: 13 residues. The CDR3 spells CASSAHANTEAFF. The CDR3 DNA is TGTGCCAGCAGCGCACACGCGAACACTGAAGCTTTCTTT.

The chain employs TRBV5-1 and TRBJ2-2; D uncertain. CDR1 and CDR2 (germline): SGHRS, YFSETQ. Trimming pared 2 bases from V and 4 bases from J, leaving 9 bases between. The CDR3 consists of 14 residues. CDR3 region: CASSFQVGTGELFF. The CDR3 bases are TGCGCCAGCAGCTTCCAGGTGGGCACCGGGGAGCTGTTTTTT.

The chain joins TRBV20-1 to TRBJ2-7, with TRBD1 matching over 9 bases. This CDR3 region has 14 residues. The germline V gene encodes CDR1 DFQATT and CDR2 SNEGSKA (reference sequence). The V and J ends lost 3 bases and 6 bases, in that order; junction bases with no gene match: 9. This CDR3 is CSASVGTGTTEQYF. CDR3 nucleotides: TGCAGTGCTAGTGTCGGGACAGGGACTACCGAGCAGTACTTC.

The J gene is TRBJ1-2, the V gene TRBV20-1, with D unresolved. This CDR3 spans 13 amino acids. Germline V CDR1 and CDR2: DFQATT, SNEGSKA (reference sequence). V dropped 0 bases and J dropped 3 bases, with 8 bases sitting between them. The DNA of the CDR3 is TGCAGTGCTAGAGAGGGCTCGGACTATGGCTACACCTTC. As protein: CSAREGSDYGYTF.

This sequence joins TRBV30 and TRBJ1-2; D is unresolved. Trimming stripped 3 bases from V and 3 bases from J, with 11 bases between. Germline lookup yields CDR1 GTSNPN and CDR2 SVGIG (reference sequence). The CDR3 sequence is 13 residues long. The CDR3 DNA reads TGTGCCTGGAGCCCCAACTGGGACTATGGCTACACCTTC. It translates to CAWSPNWDYGYTF.

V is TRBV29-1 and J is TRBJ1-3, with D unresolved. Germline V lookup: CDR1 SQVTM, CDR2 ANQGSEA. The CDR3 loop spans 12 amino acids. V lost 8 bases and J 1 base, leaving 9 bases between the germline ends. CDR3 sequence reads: CSFLSSGNTIYF. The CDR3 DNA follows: TGCAGCTTCCTGAGTTCTGGAAACACCATATATTTT.

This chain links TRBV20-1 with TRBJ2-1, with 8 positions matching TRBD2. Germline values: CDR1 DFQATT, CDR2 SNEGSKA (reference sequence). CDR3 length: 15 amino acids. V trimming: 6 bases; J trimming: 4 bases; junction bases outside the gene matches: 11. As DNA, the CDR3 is TGCAGTGCGACTGCCTCGAGCGGGAGTTACAATGAGCAGTTCTTC. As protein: CSATASSGSYNEQFF.

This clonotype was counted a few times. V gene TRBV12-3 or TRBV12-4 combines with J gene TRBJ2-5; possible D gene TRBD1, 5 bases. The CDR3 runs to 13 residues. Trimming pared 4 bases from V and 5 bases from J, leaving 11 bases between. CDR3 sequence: CASSYLQVETQYF. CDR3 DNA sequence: TGTGCCAGCAGTTACCTACAGGTGGAGACCCAGTACTTC.

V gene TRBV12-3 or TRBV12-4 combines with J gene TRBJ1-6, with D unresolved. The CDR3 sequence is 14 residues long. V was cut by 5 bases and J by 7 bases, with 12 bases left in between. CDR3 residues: CASSPDGTNSPLHF. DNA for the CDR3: TGTGCCAGCAGTCCGGACGGAACAAATTCACCCCTCCACTTT.